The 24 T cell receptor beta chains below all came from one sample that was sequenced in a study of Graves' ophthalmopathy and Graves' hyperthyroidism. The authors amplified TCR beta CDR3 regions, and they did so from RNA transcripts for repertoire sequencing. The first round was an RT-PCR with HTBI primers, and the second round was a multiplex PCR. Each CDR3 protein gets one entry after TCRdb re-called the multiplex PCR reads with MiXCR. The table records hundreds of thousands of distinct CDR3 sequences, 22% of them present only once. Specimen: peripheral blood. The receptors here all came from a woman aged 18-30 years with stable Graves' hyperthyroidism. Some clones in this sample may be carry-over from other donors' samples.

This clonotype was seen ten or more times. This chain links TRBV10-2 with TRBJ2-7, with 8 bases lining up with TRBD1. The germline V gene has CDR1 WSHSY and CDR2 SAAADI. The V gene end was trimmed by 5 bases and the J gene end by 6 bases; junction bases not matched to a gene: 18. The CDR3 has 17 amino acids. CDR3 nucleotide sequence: TGCGCCAGCAGTAATCCCCCGGTTCGGACAGGGAACGGCGAGCAGTACTTC. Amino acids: CASSNPPVRTGNGEQYF.

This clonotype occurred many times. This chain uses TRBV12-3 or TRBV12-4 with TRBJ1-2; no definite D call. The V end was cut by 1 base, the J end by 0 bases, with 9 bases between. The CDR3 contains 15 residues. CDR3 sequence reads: CASSLGYGANYGYTF. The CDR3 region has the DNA TGTGCCAGCAGTTTAGGCTATGGGGCTAACTATGGCTACACCTTC.

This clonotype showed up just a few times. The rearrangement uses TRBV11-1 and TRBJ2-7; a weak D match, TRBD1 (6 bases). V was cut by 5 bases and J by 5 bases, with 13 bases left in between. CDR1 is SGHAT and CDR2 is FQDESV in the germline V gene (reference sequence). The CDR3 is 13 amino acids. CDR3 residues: CASSPGVANEQYF. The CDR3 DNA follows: TGTGCCAGCAGCCCAGGGGTAGCCAACGAGCAGTACTTC.

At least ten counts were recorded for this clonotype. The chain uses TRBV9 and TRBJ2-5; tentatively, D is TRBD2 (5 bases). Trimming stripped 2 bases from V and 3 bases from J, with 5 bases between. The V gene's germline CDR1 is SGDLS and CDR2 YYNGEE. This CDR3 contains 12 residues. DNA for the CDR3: TGTGCCAGCAGCGTCGGGGAAGAGACCCAGTACTTC. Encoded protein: CASSVGEETQYF.

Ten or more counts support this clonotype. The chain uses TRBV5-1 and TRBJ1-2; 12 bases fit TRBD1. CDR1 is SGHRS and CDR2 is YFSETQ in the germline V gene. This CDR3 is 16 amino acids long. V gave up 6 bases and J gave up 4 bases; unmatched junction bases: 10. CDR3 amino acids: CASKELPGQGAYGYTF. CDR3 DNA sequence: TGCGCCAGCAAGGAGCTTCCGGGACAGGGGGCCTATGGCTACACCTTC. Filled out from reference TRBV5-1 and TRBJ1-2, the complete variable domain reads KAGVTQTPRYLIKTRGQQVTLSCSPISGHRSVSWYQQTPGQGLQFLFEYFSETQRNKGNFPGRFSGRQFSNSRSEMNVSTLELGDSALYLCASKELPGQGAYGYTFGSGTRLTVV.

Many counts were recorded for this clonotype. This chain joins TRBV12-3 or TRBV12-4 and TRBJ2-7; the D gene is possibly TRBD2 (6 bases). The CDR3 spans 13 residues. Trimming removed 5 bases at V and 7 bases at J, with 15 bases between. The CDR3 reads CASSPGTAGEQYF. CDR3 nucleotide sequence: TGTGCCAGCAGTCCCGGGACCGCGGGAGAGCAGTACTTC.

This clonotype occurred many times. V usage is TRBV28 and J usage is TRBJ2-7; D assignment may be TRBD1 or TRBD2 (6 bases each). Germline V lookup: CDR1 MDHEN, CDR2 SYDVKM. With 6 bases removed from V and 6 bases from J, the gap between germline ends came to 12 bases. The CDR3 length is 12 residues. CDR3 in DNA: TGTGCCAGCAGCTTACAGGGAGGCGAGCAGTACTTC. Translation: CASSLQGGEQYF.

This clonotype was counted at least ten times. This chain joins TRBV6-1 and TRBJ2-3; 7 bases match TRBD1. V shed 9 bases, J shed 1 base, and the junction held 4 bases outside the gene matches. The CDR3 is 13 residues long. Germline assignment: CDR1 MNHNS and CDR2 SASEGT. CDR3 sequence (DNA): TGTGCCAGGGCCGGACAGGGCACAGATACGCAGTATTTT. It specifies CARAGQGTDTQYF.

The CDR3 spells CASRGSGKGSNQPQHF. The CDR3 DNA follows: TGTGCCAGCAGGGGGTCGGGGAAAGGGAGCAATCAGCCCCAGCATTTT. The V gene is TRBV6-1, the J gene TRBJ1-5; D gene uncertain. Trimming cost V 6 bases and J 1 base, with 16 bases left between them. There are 16 residues in the CDR3. CDR1 and CDR2 from the germline V gene are MNHNS and SASEGT.

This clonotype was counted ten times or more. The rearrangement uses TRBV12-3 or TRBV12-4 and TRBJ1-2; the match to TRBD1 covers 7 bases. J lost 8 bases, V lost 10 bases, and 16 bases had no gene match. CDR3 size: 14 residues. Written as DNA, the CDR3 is TGTGCCACCGACAGGGTTTCAGATCCGTACGGCTACACCTTC. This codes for CATDRVSDPYGYTF.

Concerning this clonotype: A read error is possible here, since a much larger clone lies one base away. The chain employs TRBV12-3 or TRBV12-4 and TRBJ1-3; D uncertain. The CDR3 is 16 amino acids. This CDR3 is CASILGPAHSGNTIYF. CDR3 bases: TGTGCCAGCATTTTAGGCCCGGCCCACTCTGGAAACACCATATATTTT.

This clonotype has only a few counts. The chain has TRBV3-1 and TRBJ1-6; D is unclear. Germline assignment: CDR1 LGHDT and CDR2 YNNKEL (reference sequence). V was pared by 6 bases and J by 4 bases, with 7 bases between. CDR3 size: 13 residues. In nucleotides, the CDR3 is TGTGCCAGCAGAGAGGATTATAATTCACCCCTCCACTTT. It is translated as CASREDYNSPLHF. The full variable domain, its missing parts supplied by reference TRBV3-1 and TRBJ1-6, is DTAVSQTPKYLVTQMGNDKSIKCEQNLGHDTMYWYKQDSKKFLKIMFSYNNKELIINETVPNRFSPKSPDKAHLNLHINSLELGDSAVYFCASREDYNSPLHFGNGTRLTVT.

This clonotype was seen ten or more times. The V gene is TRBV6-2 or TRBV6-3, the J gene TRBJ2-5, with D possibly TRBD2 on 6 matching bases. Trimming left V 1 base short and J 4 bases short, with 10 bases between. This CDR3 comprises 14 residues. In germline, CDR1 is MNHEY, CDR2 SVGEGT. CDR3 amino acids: CASSYLLAGETQYF. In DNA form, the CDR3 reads TGTGCCAGCAGTTACTTACTAGCCGGAGAGACCCAGTACTTC.

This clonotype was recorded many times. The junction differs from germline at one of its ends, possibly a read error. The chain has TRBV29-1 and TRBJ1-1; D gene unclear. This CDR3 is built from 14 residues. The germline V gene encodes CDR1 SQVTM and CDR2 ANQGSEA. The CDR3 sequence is CSVEPQRVGGVVAF. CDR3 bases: TGCAGCGTTGAGCCTCAGCGGGTAGGAGGTGTAGTTGCGTTT. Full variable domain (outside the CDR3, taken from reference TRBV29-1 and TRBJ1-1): SAVISQKPSRDICQRGTSLTIQCQVDSQVTMMFWYRQQPGQSLTLIATANQGSEATYESGFVIDKFPISRPNLTFSTLTVSNMSPEDSSIYLCSVEPQRVGGVVAFGQGTRLTVV.

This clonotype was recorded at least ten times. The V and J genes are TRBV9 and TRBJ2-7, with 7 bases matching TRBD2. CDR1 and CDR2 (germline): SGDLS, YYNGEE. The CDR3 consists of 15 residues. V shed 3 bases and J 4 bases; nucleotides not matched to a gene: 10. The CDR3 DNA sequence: TGTGCCAGCAGCGACGGGGAGGGACTAACGTACGAGCAGTACTTC. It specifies CASSDGEGLTYEQYF. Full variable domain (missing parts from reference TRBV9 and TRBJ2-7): DSGVTQTPKHLITATGQRVTLRCSPRSGDLSVYWYQQSLDQGLQFLIQYYNGEERAKGNILERFSAQQFPDLHSELNLSSLELGDSALYFCASSDGEGLTYEQYFGPGTRLTVT.

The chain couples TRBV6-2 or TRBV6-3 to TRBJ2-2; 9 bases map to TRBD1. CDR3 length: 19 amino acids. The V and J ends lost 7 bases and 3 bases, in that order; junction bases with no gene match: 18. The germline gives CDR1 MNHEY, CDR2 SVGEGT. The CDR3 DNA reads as TGTGCCAGCAAGATAGGCCGTGACGAAGACAGGGGGTACACCGGGGAGCTGTTTTTT. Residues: CASKIGRDEDRGYTGELFF.

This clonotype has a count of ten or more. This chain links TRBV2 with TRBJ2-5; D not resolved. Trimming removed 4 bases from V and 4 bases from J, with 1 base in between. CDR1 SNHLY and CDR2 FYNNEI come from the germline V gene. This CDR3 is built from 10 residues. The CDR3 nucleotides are TGTGCCAGCAGTGTAGAGACCCAGTACTTC. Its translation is CASSVETQYF.

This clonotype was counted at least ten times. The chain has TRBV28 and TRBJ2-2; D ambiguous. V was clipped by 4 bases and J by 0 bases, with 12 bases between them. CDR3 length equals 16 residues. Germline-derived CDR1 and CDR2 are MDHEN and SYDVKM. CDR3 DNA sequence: TGTGCCAGCAGTTCAGTTGGCGAACCGAACACCGGGGAGCTGTTTTTT. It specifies CASSSVGEPNTGELFF.

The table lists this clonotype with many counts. The CDR3 nucleotides are TGTGCCAGCAGTTCCTCTAACTATGGCTACACCTTC. It is translated as CASSSSNYGYTF. V gene TRBV12-3 or TRBV12-4 combines with J gene TRBJ1-2; D gene ambiguous. Between the trimmed V and J ends, which lost 4 bases and 0 bases, there was a span of 3 bases. CDR3 length: 12 residues.

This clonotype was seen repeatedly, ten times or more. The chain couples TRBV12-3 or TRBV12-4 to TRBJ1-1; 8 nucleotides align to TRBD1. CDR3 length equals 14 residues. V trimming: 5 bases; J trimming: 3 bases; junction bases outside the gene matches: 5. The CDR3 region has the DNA TGTGCCAGCAGTCCAGGGGGCAGGGACACTGAAGCTTTCTTT. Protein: CASSPGGRDTEAFF.

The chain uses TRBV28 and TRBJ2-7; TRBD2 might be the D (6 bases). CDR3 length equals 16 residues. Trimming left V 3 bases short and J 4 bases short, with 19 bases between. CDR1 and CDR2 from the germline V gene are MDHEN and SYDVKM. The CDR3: CASSFIPWTGAYEQYF. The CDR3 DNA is TGTGCCAGCAGTTTTATCCCTTGGACGGGAGCGTACGAGCAGTACTTC.

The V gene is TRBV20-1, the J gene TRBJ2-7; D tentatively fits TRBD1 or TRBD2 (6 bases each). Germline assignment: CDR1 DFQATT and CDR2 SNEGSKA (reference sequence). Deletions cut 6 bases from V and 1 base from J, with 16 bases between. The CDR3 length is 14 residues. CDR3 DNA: TGCAGTGCCACCGGGGGCAGAGGGTCCTACGAGCAGTACTTC. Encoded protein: CSATGGRGSYEQYF.

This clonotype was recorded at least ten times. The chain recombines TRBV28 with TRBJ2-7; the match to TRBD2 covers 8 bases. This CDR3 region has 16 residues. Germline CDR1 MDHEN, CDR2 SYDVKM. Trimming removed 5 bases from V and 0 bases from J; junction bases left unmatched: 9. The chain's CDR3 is CASSPPGLGLSYEQYF. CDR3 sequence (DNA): TGTGCCAGCAGTCCCCCGGGACTAGGCCTCTCCTACGAGCAGTACTTC.

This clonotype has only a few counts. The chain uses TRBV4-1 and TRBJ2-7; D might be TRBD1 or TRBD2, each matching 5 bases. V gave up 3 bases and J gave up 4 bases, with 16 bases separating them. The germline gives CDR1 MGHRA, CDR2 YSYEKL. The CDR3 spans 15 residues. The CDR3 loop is CASSHPGRSLYEQYF. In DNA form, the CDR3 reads TGCGCCAGCAGCCACCCGGGACGGAGCCTTTACGAGCAGTACTTC.